These 32 T cell receptor beta chains were sequenced from one sample in a study of CD4 T cells in relation to SARS-CoV-2 and coronaviruses. The antigens of these receptors remain unknown. Before the COVID-19 pandemic, during about 2010-2019, CD4+ T cells were taken from unexposed donors. The cells were cultured for 10 days before CD4+ T cells were isolated. Repertoires were generated with immunoSEQ multiplex PCR, while TCRdb's copy carries only in-frame clones and drops some. The sample holds nearly 30,000 clones, over 60% seen once. The sequenced sample consisted of CD4+ T cells from PBMCs, cultured in vitro. The receptors were sampled from a human donor in good health.

The V gene is TRBV14, the J gene TRBJ2-1, with 9 bases lining up with TRBD2. V was clipped by 0 bases and J by 4 bases; unmatched bases: 7. The germline V gene has CDR1 SGHDN and CDR2 FVKESK. CDR3 length: 17 residues. Here the CDR3 DNA reads TGTGCCAGCAGCCAAGATAGGTTCACTAGCGGGTACAATGAGCAGTTCTTC. The encoded protein is CASSQDRFTSGYNEQFF.

The chain employs TRBV6-2 or TRBV6-3 and TRBJ2-7; 12 positions match TRBD2. The CDR3 extends over 17 amino acids. Germline loops: CDR1 MNHEY, CDR2 SVGEGT. Trimming took 2 bases from V and 6 from J; bases not matched to a gene: 11. The CDR3 is CASSYGPSGRAFLEQYF. The CDR3 region has the DNA TGTGCCAGCAGTTACGGGCCTAGCGGGAGGGCCTTCCTCGAGCAGTACTTC.

The chain couples TRBV6-5 to TRBJ1-3; 7 positions agree with TRBD1. This CDR3 comprises 13 residues. The ends lost 8 bases at V and 3 bases at J; junction bases unmatched: 4. The germline CDR1 and CDR2 sequences are MNHEY and SVGAGI. CDR3 region: CASAGGSGNTIYF. The CDR3 nucleotides read TGTGCCAGCGCAGGGGGAAGTGGAAACACCATATATTTT.

V usage is TRBV18 and J usage is TRBJ2-1, with 9 positions matching TRBD1. The CDR3 sequence is 16 residues long. V lost 1 base to trimming and J lost 8 bases; unmatched junction nucleotides: 9. The germline gives CDR1 KGHSH, CDR2 LQKENI. CDR3 protein: CASSPQGQGKVDEQFF. In DNA, the CDR3 is TGTGCCAGCTCACCACAGGGACAGGGTAAGGTTGATGAGCAGTTCTTC. Together with reference TRBV18 and TRBJ2-1, the CDR3 gives the full variable domain: NAGVMQNPRHLVRRRGQEARLRCSPMKGHSHVYWYRQLPEEGLKFMVYLQKENIIDESGMPKERFSAEFPKEGPSILRIQQVVRGDSAAYFCASSPQGQGKVDEQFFGPGTRLTVL.

The chain couples TRBV5-1 to TRBJ1-4; 7 bases are a match to TRBD1. V lost 4 bases to trimming and J lost 8 bases; unmatched junction nucleotides: 8. Germline V gene sequence: CDR1 SGHRS, CDR2 YFSETQ. This CDR3 is 14 amino acids long. CDR3 DNA: TGCGCCAGCAGCCTACAGGGGCCGGAAGAAAAACTGTTTTTT. Translation: CASSLQGPEEKLFF.

The chain uses TRBV6-2 or TRBV6-3 and TRBJ2-1; TRBD2 aligns across 15 bases. The CDR3 has 16 residues. CDR1 is MNHEY and CDR2 is SVGEGT in the germline V gene. Trimming took 2 bases from V and 4 from J; bases not matched to a gene: 0. CDR3 loop: CASSYGLAGGYNEQFF. The CDR3, as DNA: TGTGCCAGCAGTTACGGACTAGCGGGGGGGTACAATGAGCAGTTCTTC.

This chain connects TRBV7-3 to TRBJ2-7, with 7 nucleotides matching TRBD1. Germline values: CDR1 SGHTA, CDR2 FQGTGA. This CDR3 contains 13 residues. Germline trimming cut 5 bases from V and 6 bases from J; bases unmatched to any gene: 7. In DNA, the CDR3 is TGTGCCAGCAGCGCCGGGACAGTCGGCGAGCAGTACTTC. Translating it yields CASSAGTVGEQYF.

This clone was counted a few times. The rearrangement uses TRBV24-1 and TRBJ2-2, with D maybe TRBD2 (5 bases). This CDR3 has 13 amino acids. The germline gives CDR1 KGHDR, CDR2 SFDVKD. V lost 9 bases to trimming and J lost 7 bases, with 14 bases between them. The CDR3 DNA reads TGTGCCACCGCGTCGTCGGCGGGCGGGGAGCTGTTTTTT. Its protein is CATASSAGGELFF.

V gene TRBV29-1 combines with J gene TRBJ1-5, with 7 positions matching TRBD1. Germline trimming cut 5 bases from V and 0 bases from J; bases unmatched to any gene: 10. Per the germline V gene, CDR1 is SQVTM and CDR2 is ANQGSEA. The CDR3 runs 16 residues. CDR3 in amino acids: CSVLLSGGVSNQPQHF. In nucleotides, the CDR3 is TGCAGCGTTCTCTTGTCAGGGGGAGTTAGCAATCAGCCCCAGCATTTT.

The CDR3 spells CASSQSSGRDFEQFF. The CDR3 region has the DNA TGTGCCAGCAGCCAATCTAGCGGGAGGGATTTTGAGCAGTTCTTC. The rearrangement links TRBV4-2 to TRBJ2-1; 12 nucleotides match TRBD2. V lost 2 bases, J lost 9 bases, and 5 bases stayed unmatched. Germline CDR1 and CDR2: LGHNA and YNFKEQ. The CDR3 has 15 amino acids.

This clone was recorded a few times. The chain combines TRBV6-6 with TRBJ2-1; TRBD2 agrees at 8 bases. CDR1 and CDR2 from the germline V gene are MNHNY and SVGAGI (reference sequence). The CDR3 loop spans 15 amino acids. J lost 0 bases, V lost 5 bases, and 3 bases had no gene match. DNA for the CDR3: TGTGCCAGCAGTACACTAGCGGTCTCCTACAATGAGCAGTTCTTC. This gives the protein CASSTLAVSYNEQFF.

This chain joins TRBV3-1 (or the pseudogene TRBV3-2) and TRBJ2-4; D remains ambiguous. Trimming removed 4 bases from V and 0 bases from J, with 7 bases in between. CDR3 length equals 14 residues. CDR1 is LGHDT, CDR2 YNNKEL, per germline (reference sequence). The CDR3 DNA sequence: TGTGCCAGCAGCCCAGACTTAGCCAAAAACATTCAGTACTTC. Amino acids: CASSPDLAKNIQYF.

CDR3 sequence (DNA): TGTGCCCTACTGGGGGAGAGGGCGAACACCGGGGAGCTGTTTTTT. Protein product: CALLGERANTGELFF. The V call is TRBV30, the J call TRBJ2-2; D may be TRBD1 or TRBD2 (5 bases each). The CDR3 totals 15 residues. Between the trimmed V and J ends, which lost 8 bases and 0 bases, there was a span of 16 bases. The V gene's germline CDR1 is GTSNPN and CDR2 SVGIG (reference sequence).

V and J are TRBV7-3 and TRBJ2-2; possible D gene TRBD2, 6 bases. V was trimmed by 4 bases and J by 3 bases, leaving 9 bases between them. The CDR3 contains 14 residues. Per germline, CDR1 SGHTA and CDR2 FQGTGA. CDR3 sequence reads: CASSSEGYTGELFF. The CDR3 DNA is TGTGCCAGCAGCTCGGAGGGGTACACCGGGGAGCTGTTTTTT.

This CDR3 is CASSLVRNNEQFF. Written as DNA, the CDR3 is TGCGCCAGCAGCTTGGTTAGGAACAATGAGCAGTTCTTC. V and J are TRBV5-1 and TRBJ2-1; D unresolved. The germline gives CDR1 SGHRS, CDR2 YFSETQ. This CDR3 has 13 residues. With 0 bases removed from V and 5 bases from J, the gap between germline ends came to 6 bases.

The CDR3 nucleotides are TGTGCCAGCAGTTCCAGACTAGCGGGGGGAACCGGGGAGCTGTTTTTT. It yields the protein CASSSRLAGGTGELFF. The chain couples TRBV6-2 or TRBV6-3 to TRBJ2-2, with 13 bases aligning to TRBD2. The V and J ends lost 4 bases and 5 bases, in that order; junction bases with no gene match: 4. The length of the CDR3 is 16 residues. From germline, CDR1 is MNHEY and CDR2 SVGEGT.

The rearrangement uses TRBV5-4 and TRBJ1-2, with TRBD1 as a possible D gene (6 bases). The CDR3 totals 13 residues. The V end lost 3 bases, the J end lost 3 bases, and 9 bases lay between the germline ends. Germline CDR1 reads SGHNT; CDR2 reads YYREEE (reference sequence). CDR3 DNA sequence: TGTGCCAGCAGCTCTAGGGGGGACTATGGCTACACCTTC. Residues: CASSSRGDYGYTF.

This chain joins TRBV4-3 and TRBJ2-7; the match to TRBD1 covers 8 bases. With 0 bases clipped from V and 7 bases from J, the junction kept 23 bases outside the gene matches. Germline CDR1 LGHNA, CDR2 YSLEER. The CDR3 covers 20 residues. Here the CDR3 reads CASSQDRVEVDRQGWWEQYF. The CDR3 DNA reads TGCGCCAGCAGCCAAGATCGGGTTGAGGTAGATAGACAGGGGTGGTGGGAGCAGTACTTC.

CDR3 in DNA: TGTGCCAGCAGCCATTTCGGGACAGGGGTCTCCGAGCAGTACTTC. Its protein product is CASSHFGTGVSEQYF. This sequence joins TRBV3-1 (or the pseudogene TRBV3-2) and TRBJ2-7; TRBD1 matches 10 bases. Trimming at V came to 3 bases and at J to 6 bases, leaving 8 bases not matched to a gene. The germline gives CDR1 LGHDT, CDR2 YNNKEL (reference sequence). There are 15 residues in the CDR3.

The CDR3: CASSITGTSGGDTQYF. The CDR3 DNA follows: TGTGCCAGTAGTATCACCGGGACTAGCGGAGGGGATACGCAGTATTTT. The chain employs TRBV19 and TRBJ2-3; TRBD2 agrees at 11 bases. This CDR3 comprises 16 residues. Trimming cost V 3 bases and J 6 bases; bases outside gene matches: 8. The V gene's germline CDR1 is LNHDA and CDR2 SQIVND (reference sequence). Supplemented by reference TRBV19 and TRBJ2-3, the full variable domain reads DGGITQSPKYLFRKEGQNVTLSCEQNLNHDAMYWYRQDPGQGLRLIYYSQIVNDFQKGDIAEGYSVSREKKESFPLTVTSAQKNPTAFYLCASSITGTSGGDTQYFGPGTRLTVL.

The chain combines TRBV3-1 (or the pseudogene TRBV3-2) with TRBJ1-3; possible D gene TRBD1, 6 bases. The CDR3 totals 15 residues. Germline-derived CDR1 and CDR2 are LGHDT and YNNKEL (reference sequence). V lost 3 bases to trimming and J lost 2 bases, with 11 bases between them. In DNA, the CDR3 is TGTGCCAGCAGCCAGATCTCAGGGGCTGGAAACACCATATATTTT. It codes for CASSQISGAGNTIYF.

V and J are TRBV12-3 or TRBV12-4 and TRBJ1-1, with D hard to call. Trimming cost V 3 bases and J 1 base, with 6 bases left between them. The CDR3 is 13 amino acids. DNA of the CDR3: TGTGCCAGCAGTTTCTTAGAGAACACTGAAGCTTTCTTT. The encoded protein is CASSFLENTEAFF.

V and J are TRBV30 and TRBJ1-6, with a possible D match to TRBD1 (6 bases). This CDR3 region has 13 residues. The V end lost 5 bases, the J end lost 10 bases, and 15 bases lay between the germline ends. CDR1 GTSNPN and CDR2 SVGIG come from the germline V gene (reference sequence). DNA for the CDR3: TGTGCCTGGGAGGACAGCGGATACTCACCCCTCCACTTT. Amino acid sequence: CAWEDSGYSPLHF.

The chain combines TRBV6-5 with TRBJ1-5; maybe TRBD1 (5 bases). With 4 bases removed from V and 4 bases from J, the gap between germline ends came to 14 bases. CDR1 MNHEY and CDR2 SVGAGI come from the germline V gene. This CDR3 is built from 15 residues. This chain's CDR3 is CASSLAGPTNQPQHF. In DNA, the CDR3 is TGTGCCAGCAGTTTAGCGGGGCCCACGAATCAGCCCCAGCATTTT.

V is TRBV2 and J is TRBJ1-4; D is ambiguous. The V gene lost 6 bases and the J gene lost 4 bases, with 12 bases spanning the gap. CDR1 is SNHLY and CDR2 is FYNNEI in the germline V gene. The CDR3 covers 14 residues. CDR3 loop: CASRPQRVNEKLFF. In DNA, the CDR3 is TGTGCCAGCAGACCCCAGAGGGTTAATGAAAAACTGTTTTTT.

This rearrangement joins TRBV5-4 to TRBJ2-7; the D gene is possibly TRBD1 (6 bases). V lost 2 bases and J lost 9, with 15 bases in between. There are 13 residues in the CDR3. From germline, CDR1 is SGHNT and CDR2 YYREEE (reference sequence). CDR3 nucleotides: TGTGCCAGCAGCTTATGGACAGTTCGATCGCAGTACTTC. Translation: CASSLWTVRSQYF.

The chain has TRBV7-2 and TRBJ1-4, with D unresolved. Looked up from germline, CDR1 is SGHTA and CDR2 is FQGNSA. V was pared by 8 bases and J by 5 bases, with 12 bases between. The CDR3 totals 13 residues. DNA of the CDR3: TGTGCCAGCCGGGCCCCTTCGAATGAAAAACTGTTTTTT. Translating gives CASRAPSNEKLFF.

V gene TRBV5-5 combines with J gene TRBJ1-1, with D possibly matching TRBD1 (5 bases). V was cut by 4 bases and J by 1 base, with 14 bases left in between. The CDR3 extends over 15 amino acids. The germline gives CDR1 SGHKS, CDR2 YYEKEE (reference sequence). The CDR3 bases are TGTGCCAGCAGCCGGGTAGGGGTGTCGAACACTGAAGCTTTCTTT. The encoded protein is CASSRVGVSNTEAFF. Using reference TRBV5-5 and TRBJ1-1 for the parts outside the CDR3, the full variable domain is DAGVTQSPTHLIKTRGQQVTLRCSPISGHKSVSWYQQVLGQGPQFIFQYYEKEERGRGNFPDRFSARQFPNYSSELNVNALLLGDSALYLCASSRVGVSNTEAFFGQGTRLTVV.

The rearrangement uses TRBV21-1 and TRBJ1-4; the D call TRBD1 from the table was never checked on the DNA. TRBV21-1 is a pseudogene segment. This CDR3 is 18 amino acids long. The CDR3 nucleotides are TGTGCCAGCAGCAATTACAGGGGGCGCGGGGGAACTAATGAAAAACTGTTTTTT. Translating gives CASSNYRGRGGTNEKLFF.

The chain employs TRBV7-3 and TRBJ2-3, with TRBD1 as a possible D gene (5 bases). Germline V gene sequence: CDR1 SGHTA, CDR2 FQGTGA. V lost 2 bases to trimming and J lost 3 bases, with 18 bases between them. This CDR3 is built from 17 residues. Here the CDR3 DNA reads TGTGCCAGCAGCTTACAGGGCCCAGGCCGTGGGACAGATACGCAGTATTTT. It translates to CASSLQGPGRGTDTQYF.

V and J are TRBV12-3 or TRBV12-4 and TRBJ2-3; the match to TRBD2 covers 12 bases. Trimming cost V 8 bases and J 5 bases; bases outside gene matches: 2. The CDR3 is 13 amino acids. DNA of the CDR3: TGTGCCAGCGCGGGACTAGCGGGAGATACGCAGTATTTT. It yields the protein CASAGLAGDTQYF.

The V gene is TRBV5-1, the J gene TRBJ2-3; D perhaps matches TRBD1 (5 bases). Germline CDR1 is SGHRS and CDR2 is YFSETQ. Trimming left V 4 bases short and J 4 bases short, with 10 bases between. This CDR3 region has 13 residues. In DNA, the CDR3 is TGCGCCAGCAGCGACAGAGAGGCAGATACGCAGTATTTT. Protein sequence: CASSDREADTQYF.